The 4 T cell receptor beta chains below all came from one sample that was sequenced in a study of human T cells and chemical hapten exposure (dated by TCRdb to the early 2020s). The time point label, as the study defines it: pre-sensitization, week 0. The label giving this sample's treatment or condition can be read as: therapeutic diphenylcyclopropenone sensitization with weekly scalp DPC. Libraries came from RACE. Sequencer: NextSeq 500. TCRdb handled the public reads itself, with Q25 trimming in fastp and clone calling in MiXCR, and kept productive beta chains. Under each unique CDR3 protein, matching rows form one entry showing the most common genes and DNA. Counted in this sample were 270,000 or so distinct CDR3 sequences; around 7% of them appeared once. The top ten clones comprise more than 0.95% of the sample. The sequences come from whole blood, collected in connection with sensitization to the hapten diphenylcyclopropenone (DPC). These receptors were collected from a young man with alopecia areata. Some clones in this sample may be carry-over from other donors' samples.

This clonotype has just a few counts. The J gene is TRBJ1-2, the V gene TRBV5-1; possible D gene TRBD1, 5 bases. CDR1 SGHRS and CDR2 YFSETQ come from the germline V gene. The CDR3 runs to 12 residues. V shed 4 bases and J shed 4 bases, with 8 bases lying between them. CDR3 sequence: CASSPGRYGYTF. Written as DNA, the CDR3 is TGCGCCAGCAGCCCGGGGCGCTATGGCTACACCTTC.

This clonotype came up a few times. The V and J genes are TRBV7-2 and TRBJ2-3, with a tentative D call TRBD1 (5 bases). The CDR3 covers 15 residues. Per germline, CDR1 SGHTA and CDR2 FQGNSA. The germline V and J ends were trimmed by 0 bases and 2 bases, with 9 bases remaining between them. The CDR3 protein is CASSLAGVATDTQYF. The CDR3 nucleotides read TGTGCCAGCAGCTTAGCAGGGGTGGCCACAGATACGCAGTATTTT.

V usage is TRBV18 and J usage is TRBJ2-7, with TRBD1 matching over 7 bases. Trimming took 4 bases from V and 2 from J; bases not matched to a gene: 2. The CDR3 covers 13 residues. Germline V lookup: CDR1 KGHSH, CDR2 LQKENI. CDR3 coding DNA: TGTGCCAGCTCACAGGGGACAGCCTACGAGCAGTACGTC. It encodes CASSQGTAYEQYV.

The CDR3 DNA reads as TGTGCCAGCAGCTTTCGGGGCACCACTGAAGCTTTCTTT. It encodes CASSFRGTTEAFF. V and J are TRBV7-2 and TRBJ1-1; possible D gene TRBD1, 5 bases. This CDR3 is 13 amino acids long. Deletions cut 3 bases from V and 4 bases from J, with 9 bases between. The germline gives CDR1 SGHTA, CDR2 FQGNSA.